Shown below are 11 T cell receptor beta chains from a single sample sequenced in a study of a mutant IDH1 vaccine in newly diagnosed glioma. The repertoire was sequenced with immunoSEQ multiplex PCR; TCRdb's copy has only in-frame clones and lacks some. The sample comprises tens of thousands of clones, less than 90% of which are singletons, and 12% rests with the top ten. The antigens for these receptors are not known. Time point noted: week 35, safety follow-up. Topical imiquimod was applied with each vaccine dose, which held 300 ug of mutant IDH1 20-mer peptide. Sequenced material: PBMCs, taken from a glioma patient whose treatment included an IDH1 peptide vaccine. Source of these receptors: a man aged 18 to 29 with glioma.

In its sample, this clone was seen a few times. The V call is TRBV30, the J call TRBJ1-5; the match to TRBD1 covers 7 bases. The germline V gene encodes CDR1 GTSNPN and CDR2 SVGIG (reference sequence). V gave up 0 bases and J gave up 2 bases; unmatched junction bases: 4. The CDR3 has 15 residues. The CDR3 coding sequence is TGTGCCTGGAGTGTAATAGGGACAGGCAATCAGCCCCAGCATTTT. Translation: CAWSVIGTGNQPQHF. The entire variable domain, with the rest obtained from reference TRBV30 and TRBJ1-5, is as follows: SQTIHQWPATLVQPVGSPLSLECTVEGTSNPNLYWYRQAAGRGLQLLFYSVGIGQISSEVPQNLSASRPQDRQFILSSKKLLLSDSGFYLCAWSVIGTGNQPQHFGDGTRLSIL.

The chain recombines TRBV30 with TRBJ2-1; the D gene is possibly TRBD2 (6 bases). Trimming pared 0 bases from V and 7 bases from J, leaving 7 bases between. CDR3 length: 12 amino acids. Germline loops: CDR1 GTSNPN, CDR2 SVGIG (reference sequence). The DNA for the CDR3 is TGTGCCTGGAGTGTAAGCGGGAATGAGCAGTTCTTC. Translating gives CAWSVSGNEQFF. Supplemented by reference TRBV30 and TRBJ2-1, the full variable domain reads SQTIHQWPATLVQPVGSPLSLECTVEGTSNPNLYWYRQAAGRGLQLLFYSVGIGQISSEVPQNLSASRPQDRQFILSSKKLLLSDSGFYLCAWSVSGNEQFFGPGTRLTVL.

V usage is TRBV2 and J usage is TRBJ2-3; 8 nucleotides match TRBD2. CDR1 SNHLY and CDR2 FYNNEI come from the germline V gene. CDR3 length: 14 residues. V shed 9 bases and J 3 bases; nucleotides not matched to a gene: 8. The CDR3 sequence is CASDGRAKTDTQYF. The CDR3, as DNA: TGTGCCAGTGACGGGAGGGCCAAGACAGATACGCAGTATTTT.

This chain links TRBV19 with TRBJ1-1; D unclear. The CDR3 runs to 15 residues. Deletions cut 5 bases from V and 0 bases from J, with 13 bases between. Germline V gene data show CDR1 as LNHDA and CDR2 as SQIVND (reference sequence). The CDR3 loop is CASSDVGNVNTEAFF. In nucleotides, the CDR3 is TGTGCCAGTAGTGATGTGGGGAACGTGAACACTGAAGCTTTCTTT.

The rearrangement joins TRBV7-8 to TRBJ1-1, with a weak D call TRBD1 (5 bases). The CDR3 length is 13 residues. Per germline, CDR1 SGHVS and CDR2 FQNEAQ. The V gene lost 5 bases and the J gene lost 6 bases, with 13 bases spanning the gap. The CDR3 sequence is CASSMTAAAEAFF. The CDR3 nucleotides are TGTGCCAGCAGCATGACAGCGGCGGCTGAAGCTTTCTTT.

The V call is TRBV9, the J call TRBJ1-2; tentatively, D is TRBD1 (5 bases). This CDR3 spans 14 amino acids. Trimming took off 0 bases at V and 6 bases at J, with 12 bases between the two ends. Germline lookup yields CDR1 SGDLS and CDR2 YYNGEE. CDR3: CASSVGGGRNGYTF. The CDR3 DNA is TGTGCCAGCAGCGTAGGGGGGGGGAGGAATGGCTACACCTTC.

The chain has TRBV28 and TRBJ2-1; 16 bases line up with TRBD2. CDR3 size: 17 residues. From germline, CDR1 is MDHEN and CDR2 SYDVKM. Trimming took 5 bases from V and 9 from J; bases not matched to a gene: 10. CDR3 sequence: CASSSPGTSGRAGEQFF. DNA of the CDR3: TGTGCCAGCAGTAGTCCCGGGACTAGCGGGAGGGCCGGTGAGCAGTTCTTC.

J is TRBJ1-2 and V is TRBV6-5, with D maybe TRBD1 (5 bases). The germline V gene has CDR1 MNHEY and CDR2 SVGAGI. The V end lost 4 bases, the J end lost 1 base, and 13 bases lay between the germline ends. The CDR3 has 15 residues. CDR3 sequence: CASSSVSDSNYGYTF. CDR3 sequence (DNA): TGTGCCAGCAGTTCCGTCTCTGACAGTAACTATGGCTACACCTTC.

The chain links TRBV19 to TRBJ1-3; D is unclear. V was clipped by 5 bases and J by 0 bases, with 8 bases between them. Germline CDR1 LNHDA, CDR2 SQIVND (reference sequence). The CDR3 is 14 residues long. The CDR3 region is CASSAHNSGNTIYF. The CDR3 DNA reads TGTGCCAGTAGTGCCCACAACTCTGGAAACACCATATATTTT.

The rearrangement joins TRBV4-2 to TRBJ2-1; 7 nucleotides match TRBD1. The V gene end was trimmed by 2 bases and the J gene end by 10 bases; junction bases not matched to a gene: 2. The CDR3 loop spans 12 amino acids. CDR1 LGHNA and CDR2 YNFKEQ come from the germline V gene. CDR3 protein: CASSQPTGEQFF. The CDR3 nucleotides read TGTGCCAGCAGCCAACCGACAGGGGAGCAGTTCTTC.

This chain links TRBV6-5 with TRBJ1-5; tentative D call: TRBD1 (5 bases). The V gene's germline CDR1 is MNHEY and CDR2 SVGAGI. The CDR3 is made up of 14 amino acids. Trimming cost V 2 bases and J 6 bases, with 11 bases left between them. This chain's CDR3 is CASSYGGVGQPQHF. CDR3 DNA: TGTGCCAGCAGTTACGGGGGGGTGGGTCAGCCCCAGCATTTT.